The 2 T cell receptor beta chains reported below all come from one sample, sequenced in a study of T cell clonality in common variable immunodeficiency. Produced via immunoSEQ multiplex PCR; TCRdb's table is partial and in-frame only. Sampling found tens of thousands of clones, none seen once. Sequencing was carried out using peripheral blood mononuclear cells. Source of these receptors: a person aged 18 to 75 in good health.

This clone showed up many times. The read is 3 residues too short to cover the CDR3 end, so that end is filled in from the germline J gene. This chain joins TRBV18 and TRBJ2-4; 15 nucleotides align to TRBD2. CDR1 is KGHSH, CDR2 LQKENI, per germline. The CDR3 is made up of 18 amino acids. With 2 bases clipped from V and 2 bases from J, the junction kept 4 bases outside the gene matches. CDR3 bases read: TGTGCCAGCTCACCAATTGGACTAGCGGGAGGGTCCAAAAACATT. Residues: CASSPIGLAGGSKNI. The whole CDR3 is CASSPIGLAGGSKNIQYF.

There are many counts of this clone. The read finishes 3 residues shy of the CDR3 end, and the germline J gene is used to complete it. The gene calls are TRBV28 and TRBJ2-7; D unresolved. This CDR3 is 13 amino acids long. Germline V gene sequence: CDR1 MDHEN, CDR2 SYDVKM. The V and J ends lost 2 bases and 4 bases respectively, with 9 bases between them. The part of the CDR3 DNA that was read is TGTGCCAGCAGTTTAGGCAGGTTTTACGAG. This sequence encodes CASSLGRFYE. The entire CDR3 reads CASSLGRFYEQYF.